The 24 T cell receptor beta chains presented below share a single source sample, sequenced in a study of CD8 T cells in ankylosing spondylitis. TCRdb fed the 5' RACE reads into MiXCR, producing one record per CDR3 protein. Among about 88,000 distinct CDR3 sequences listed, 27% were seen once. The sample consisted of blood, either unsorted or a sorted T cell fraction (not recorded which). The source is a male donor with ankylosing spondylitis or in good health (not recorded which).

The genes are TRBV24-1 and TRBJ1-5; D unclear. Germline values: CDR1 KGHDR, CDR2 SFDVKD. CDR3 length: 14 amino acids. Trimming shortened V by 4 bases and J by 3 bases, and 9 bases separated the two germline ends. CDR3 protein: CATSDRWDNQPQHF. The CDR3 bases are TGTGCCACCAGTGACCGGTGGGACAATCAGCCCCAGCATTTT.

This chain connects TRBV12-3 or TRBV12-4 to TRBJ2-2; the D is unclear. The CDR3 is 14 residues long. Trimming pared 7 bases from V and 2 bases from J, leaving 11 bases between. The CDR3 loop reads CASTVQYNTGELFF. DNA for the CDR3: TGTGCCAGCACGGTTCAGTACAACACCGGGGAGCTGTTTTTT.

This clonotype was seen only a few times. The rearrangement links TRBV14 to TRBJ1-1, with D tentatively TRBD1 (5 bases). V gave up 2 bases and J gave up 7 bases, with 8 bases separating them. CDR1 and CDR2 (germline): SGHDN, FVKESK. CDR3 length equals 12 residues. The CDR3 sequence is CASSQLTVEAFF. CDR3 in DNA: TGTGCCAGCAGCCAATTGACAGTTGAAGCTTTCTTT.

The chain joins TRBV3-1 to TRBJ1-1; D is unresolved. V lost 1 base, J lost 0 bases, and 9 bases lay in between. CDR3 length: 15 residues. Germline-derived CDR1 and CDR2 are LGHDT and YNNKEL (reference sequence). CDR3 in amino acids: CASSQATFMNTEAFF. The CDR3 DNA follows: TGTGCCAGCAGCCAAGCTACGTTTATGAACACTGAAGCTTTCTTT.

V is TRBV29-1 and J is TRBJ2-1, with 9 bases lining up with TRBD1. The CDR3 extends over 16 amino acids. The trim removed 1 base at V and 2 bases at J, leaving 6 bases unmatched. Germline V gives CDR1 SQVTM, CDR2 ANQGSEA. CDR3 nucleotide sequence: TGCAGCGTTGAAGTTATGAGACAGGGGGCCTACAATGAGCAGTTCTTC. Translation gives CSVEVMRQGAYNEQFF.

V is TRBV20-1 and J is TRBJ2-1; 9 bases match TRBD2. Germline-derived CDR1 and CDR2 are DFQATT and SNEGSKA (reference sequence). The junction had 16 bases not matched to a gene; V was cut back by 3 bases and J by 7 bases. CDR3 length: 17 amino acids. The CDR3 nucleotides are TGCAGTGCTAGTAGCGAGGGGGGCGGGAGGGGAGGAAATGAGCAGTTCTTC. Translated, it gives CSASSEGGGRGGNEQFF.

The genes are TRBV20-1 and TRBJ2-5; unclear D gene. Germline CDR1 is DFQATT and CDR2 is SNEGSKA (reference sequence). V gave up 6 bases and J gave up 5 bases, with 10 bases separating them. The CDR3 length is 11 residues. This CDR3 is CSAPVIETQYF. CDR3 coding DNA: TGCAGTGCCCCAGTAATCGAGACCCAGTACTTC.

This clonotype appeared a few times. This sequence joins TRBV3-1 and TRBJ2-7, with 9 positions matching TRBD2. V was clipped by 5 bases and J by 6 bases; unmatched bases: 8. This CDR3 spans 14 amino acids. The germline gives CDR1 LGHDT, CDR2 YNNKEL (reference sequence). This CDR3 is CASSKTSGAGEQYF. CDR3 DNA: TGTGCCAGCAGCAAGACTAGCGGAGCGGGCGAGCAGTACTTC.

The V call is TRBV9, the J call TRBJ2-5; TRBD2 aligns across 14 bases. Germline V lookup: CDR1 SGDLS, CDR2 YYNGEE. This CDR3 is 16 amino acids long. V dropped 3 bases and J dropped 2; count of bases not matched to a gene: 3. CDR3 region: CASSATSGGDQETQYF. The CDR3 nucleotides read TGTGCCAGCAGCGCGACTAGCGGGGGGGATCAAGAGACCCAGTACTTC.

This clonotype showed up just a few times. V is TRBV12-1 and J is TRBJ2-3. TRBV12-1 is given as a pseudogene. This CDR3 spans 14 amino acids. The CDR3 sequence is CASSPRPSPDAQYF. CDR3 nucleotide sequence: TGTGCCAGCAGCCCCAGACCTAGTCCAGATGCGCAGTATTTT.

The gene calls are TRBV5-1 and TRBJ1-2; no reliable D call. The V and J ends lost 6 bases and 2 bases respectively, with 14 bases between them. This CDR3 comprises 14 residues. The germline CDR1 and CDR2 sequences are SGHRS and YFSETQ. The CDR3 DNA reads TGCGCCAGCAACTTAAGGAGCAGGAACTATGGCTACACCTTC. Its protein product is CASNLRSRNYGYTF.

This chain joins TRBV7-9 and TRBJ2-3, with D hard to call. Trimming left V 0 bases short and J 4 bases short, with 8 bases between. Germline V gene sequence: CDR1 SEHNR, CDR2 FQNEAQ (reference sequence). The CDR3 sequence is 14 residues long. The CDR3 nucleotides read TGTGCCAGCAGCTTAGCGCTTCTCTCAGATACGCAGTATTTT. It yields the protein CASSLALLSDTQYF.

The chain employs TRBV12-3 or TRBV12-4 and TRBJ2-6; D is undetermined. This CDR3 contains 17 residues. With 0 bases removed from V and 0 bases from J, the gap between germline ends came to 9 bases. The CDR3 DNA is TGTGCCAGCAGTTTAGCACAGACCGACTCTGGGGCCAACGTCCTGACTTTC. It codes for CASSLAQTDSGANVLTF.

CDR3 protein: CAISQGDKNTEAFF. CDR3 nucleotide sequence: TGTGCCATCAGCCAAGGGGACAAGAACACTGAAGCTTTCTTT. V and J are TRBV10-3 and TRBJ1-1, with D perhaps matching TRBD1 (6 bases). CDR3 length: 14 amino acids. Germline CDR1 ENHRY, CDR2 SYGVKD. The germline V and J ends were trimmed by 6 bases and 1 base, with 12 bases remaining between them.

This clonotype was counted only a few times. V usage is TRBV7-9 and J usage is TRBJ1-1; D not certain. V was pared by 5 bases and J by 0 bases, with 13 bases between. The germline gives CDR1 SEHNR, CDR2 FQNEAQ (reference sequence). CDR3 length: 15 residues. The chain's CDR3 is CASSPKQRLNTEAFF. CDR3 DNA sequence: TGTGCCAGCAGCCCAAAACAGAGATTGAACACTGAAGCTTTCTTT.

The table lists this clonotype with a few counts. This chain links TRBV20-1 with TRBJ2-2; TRBD2 matches at 8 bases. J was trimmed by 6 bases and V by 0 bases; bases with no gene match: 6. The CDR3 runs 15 residues. Germline V gene lookup returns CDR1 DFQATT and CDR2 SNEGSKA (reference sequence). The CDR3 region is CSARDFGGAAGELFF. Written as DNA, the CDR3 is TGCAGTGCTAGAGATTTCGGGGGGGCGGCCGGGGAGCTGTTTTTT.

This clonotype was detected only a few times. The V call is TRBV12-5, the J call TRBJ1-5; D call uncertain. Between the trimmed V and J ends, which lost 2 bases and 1 base, there was a span of 9 bases. CDR3 length equals 15 residues. Germline CDR1 and CDR2: LGHNT and FRNRAP. CDR3 residues: CASGLYRTSNQPQHF. DNA of the CDR3: TGTGCTAGTGGTTTGTACCGAACCAGCAATCAGCCCCAGCATTTT.

V gene TRBV5-1 combines with J gene TRBJ2-5; D possibly corresponds to TRBD2 (6 bases). This CDR3 region has 15 residues. Germline assignment: CDR1 SGHRS and CDR2 YFSETQ. V dropped 0 bases and J dropped 5 bases, with 14 bases sitting between them. The CDR3 coding sequence is TGCGCCAGCAGCTTGGATTATACTAGCTCGGAGACCCAGTACTTC. Its protein is CASSLDYTSSETQYF.

This clonotype has a handful of counts. This chain joins TRBV18 and TRBJ1-2; no clear D. V lost 4 bases and J lost 8, with 11 bases in between. The germline CDR1 and CDR2 sequences are KGHSH and LQKENI. There are 12 residues in the CDR3. CDR3 nucleotide sequence: TGTGCCAGCTCACACCCGGGATTCGGCTACACCTTC. Translated, it gives CASSHPGFGYTF.

This chain uses TRBV5-1 with TRBJ1-4; D gene unclear. CDR1 and CDR2 from the germline V gene are SGHRS and YFSETQ. The V and J ends lost 2 bases and 0 bases respectively, with 8 bases between them. The CDR3 spans 15 residues. CDR3 nucleotides: TGCGCCAGCAGCTTAGTCACCGCAACTAATGAAAAACTGTTTTTT. As protein: CASSLVTATNEKLFF.

The chain links TRBV7-8 to TRBJ1-2; 7 bases are shared with TRBD1. CDR3 length equals 16 residues. Germline V lookup: CDR1 SGHVS, CDR2 FQNEAQ. V was pared by 1 base and J by 0 bases, with 5 bases of the junction left unmatched. The CDR3 nucleotides are TGTGCCAGCAGCTTAGGAAGAGGACAGGCTAACTATGGCTACACCTTC. Amino acid sequence: CASSLGRGQANYGYTF.

This sequence joins TRBV28 and TRBJ1-4; D is unclear. The CDR3 is made up of 13 amino acids. Germline lookup yields CDR1 MDHEN and CDR2 SYDVKM. Trimming pared 5 bases from V and 12 bases from J, leaving 16 bases between. CDR3 nucleotides: TGTGCCAGCAGTCGGGGTATGTGGACGGAACTGTTTTTT. It yields the protein CASSRGMWTELFF.

The chain has TRBV7-6 and TRBJ1-2, with D possibly matching TRBD1 (6 bases). V was cut by 0 bases and J by 0 bases, with 14 bases left in between. CDR1 is SGHVS, CDR2 FNYEAQ, per germline. This CDR3 has 17 amino acids. CDR3 loop: CASSLAVGQLANYGYTF. The CDR3 coding sequence is TGTGCCAGCAGCTTAGCGGTCGGACAGTTGGCTAACTATGGCTACACCTTC.

This clonotype was counted a few times. The chain links TRBV15 to TRBJ2-7; TRBD1 matches at 7 bases. Germline V gene sequence: CDR1 LNHNV, CDR2 YYDKDF (reference sequence). This CDR3 has 15 residues. The V segment lost 4 bases and the J segment 0 bases; nucleotides outside the gene matches: 6. The CDR3 loop is CATSMRTGPSYEQYF. The CDR3 DNA is TGTGCCACCAGCATGAGGACAGGACCCTCCTACGAGCAGTACTTC. The full variable domain, in which reference TRBV15 and TRBJ2-7 provide the parts outside the CDR3, is DAMVIQNPRYQVTQFGKPVTLSCSQTLNHNVMYWYQQKSSQAPKLLFHYYDKDFNNEADTPDNFQSRRPNTSFCFLDIRSPGLGDTAMYLCATSMRTGPSYEQYFGPGTRLTVT.